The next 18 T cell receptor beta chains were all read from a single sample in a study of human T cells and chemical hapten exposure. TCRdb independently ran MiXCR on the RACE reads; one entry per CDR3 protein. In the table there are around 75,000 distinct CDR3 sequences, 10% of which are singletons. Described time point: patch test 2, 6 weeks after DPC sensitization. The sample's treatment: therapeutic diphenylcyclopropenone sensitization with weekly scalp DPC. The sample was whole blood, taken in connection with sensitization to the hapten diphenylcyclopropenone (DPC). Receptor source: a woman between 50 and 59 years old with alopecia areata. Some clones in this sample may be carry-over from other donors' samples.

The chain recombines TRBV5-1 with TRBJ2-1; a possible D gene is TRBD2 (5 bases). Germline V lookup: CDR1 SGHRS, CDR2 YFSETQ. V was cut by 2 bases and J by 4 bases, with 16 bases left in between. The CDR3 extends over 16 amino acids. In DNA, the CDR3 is TGCGCCAGCAGCTTAGGGAGAACTTCGGGGTACAATGAGCAGTTCTTC. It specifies CASSLGRTSGYNEQFF.

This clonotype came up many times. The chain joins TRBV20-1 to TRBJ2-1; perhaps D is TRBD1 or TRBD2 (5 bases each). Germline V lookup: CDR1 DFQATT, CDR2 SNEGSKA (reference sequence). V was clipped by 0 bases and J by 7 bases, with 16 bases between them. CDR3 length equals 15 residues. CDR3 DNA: TGCAGTGCTAGAGATCCCTGGGGGACGGGTAATGAGCAGTTCTTC. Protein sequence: CSARDPWGTGNEQFF.

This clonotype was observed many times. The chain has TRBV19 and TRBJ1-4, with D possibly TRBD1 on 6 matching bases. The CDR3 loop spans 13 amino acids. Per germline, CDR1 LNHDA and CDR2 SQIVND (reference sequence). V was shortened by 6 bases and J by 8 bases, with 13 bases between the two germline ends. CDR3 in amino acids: CASRNGTLEKLFF. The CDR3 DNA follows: TGTGCCAGTAGAAATGGGACACTGGAAAAACTGTTTTTT.

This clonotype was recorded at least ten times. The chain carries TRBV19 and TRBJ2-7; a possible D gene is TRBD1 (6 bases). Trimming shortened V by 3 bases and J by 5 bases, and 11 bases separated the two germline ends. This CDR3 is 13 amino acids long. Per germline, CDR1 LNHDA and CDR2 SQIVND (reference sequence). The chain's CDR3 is CASSILGGNEQYF. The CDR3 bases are TGTGCCAGTAGTATCCTAGGGGGAAACGAGCAGTACTTC. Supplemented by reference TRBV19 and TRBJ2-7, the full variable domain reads DGGITQSPKYLFRKEGQNVTLSCEQNLNHDAMYWYRQDPGQGLRLIYYSQIVNDFQKGDIAEGYSVSREKKESFPLTVTSAQKNPTAFYLCASSILGGNEQYFGPGTRLTVT.

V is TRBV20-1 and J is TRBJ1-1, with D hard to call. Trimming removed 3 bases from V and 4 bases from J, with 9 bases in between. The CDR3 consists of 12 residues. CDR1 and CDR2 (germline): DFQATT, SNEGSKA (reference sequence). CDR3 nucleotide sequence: TGCAGTGCTAGTTTGGGCAGCACTGAAGCTTTCTTT. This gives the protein CSASLGSTEAFF.

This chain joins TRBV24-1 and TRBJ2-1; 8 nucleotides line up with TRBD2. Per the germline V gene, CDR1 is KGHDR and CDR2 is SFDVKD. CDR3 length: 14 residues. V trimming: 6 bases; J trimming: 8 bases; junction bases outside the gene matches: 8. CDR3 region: CATSHEREFDEQFF. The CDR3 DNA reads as TGTGCCACCAGTCATGAGCGGGAGTTTGATGAGCAGTTCTTC.

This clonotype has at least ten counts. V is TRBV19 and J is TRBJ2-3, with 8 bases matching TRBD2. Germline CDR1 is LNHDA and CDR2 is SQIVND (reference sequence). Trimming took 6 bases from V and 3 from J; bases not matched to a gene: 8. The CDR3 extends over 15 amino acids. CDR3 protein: CASRQSGRGTDTQYF. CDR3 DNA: TGTGCCAGTAGACAAAGCGGGAGAGGGACAGATACGCAGTATTTT.

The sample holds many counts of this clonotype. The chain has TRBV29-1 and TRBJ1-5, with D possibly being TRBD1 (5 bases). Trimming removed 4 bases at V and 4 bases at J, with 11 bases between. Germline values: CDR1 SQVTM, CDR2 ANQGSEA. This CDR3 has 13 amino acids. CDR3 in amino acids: CSVVIGGNQPQHF. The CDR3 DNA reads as TGCAGCGTTGTTATTGGGGGTAATCAGCCCCAGCATTTT. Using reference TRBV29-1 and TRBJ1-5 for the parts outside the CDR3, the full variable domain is SAVISQKPSRDICQRGTSLTIQCQVDSQVTMMFWYRQQPGQSLTLIATANQGSEATYESGFVIDKFPISRPNLTFSTLTVSNMSPEDSSIYLCSVVIGGNQPQHFGDGTRLSIL.

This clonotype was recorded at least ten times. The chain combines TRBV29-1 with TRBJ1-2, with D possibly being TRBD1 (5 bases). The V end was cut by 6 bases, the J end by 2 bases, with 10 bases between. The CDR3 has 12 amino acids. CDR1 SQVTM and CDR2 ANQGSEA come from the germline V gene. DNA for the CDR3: TGCAGCGTCCGGGGGGAAAACTATGGCTACACCTTC. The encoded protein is CSVRGENYGYTF. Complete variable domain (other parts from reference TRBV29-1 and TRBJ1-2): SAVISQKPSRDICQRGTSLTIQCQVDSQVTMMFWYRQQPGQSLTLIATANQGSEATYESGFVIDKFPISRPNLTFSTLTVSNMSPEDSSIYLCSVRGENYGYTFGSGTRLTVV.

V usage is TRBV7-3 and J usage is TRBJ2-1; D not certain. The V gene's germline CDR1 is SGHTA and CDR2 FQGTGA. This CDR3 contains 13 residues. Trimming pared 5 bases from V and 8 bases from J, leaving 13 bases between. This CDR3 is CASSRAQGHEQFF. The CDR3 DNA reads TGTGCCAGCAGCCGGGCGCAAGGCCATGAGCAGTTCTTC.

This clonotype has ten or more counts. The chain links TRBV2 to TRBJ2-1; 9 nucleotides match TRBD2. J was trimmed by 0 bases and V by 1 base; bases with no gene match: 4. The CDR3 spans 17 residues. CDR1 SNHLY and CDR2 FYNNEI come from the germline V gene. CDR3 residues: CASSEETSGYSYNEQFF. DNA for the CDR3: TGTGCCAGCAGTGAAGAAACTAGCGGGTACTCCTACAATGAGCAGTTCTTC.

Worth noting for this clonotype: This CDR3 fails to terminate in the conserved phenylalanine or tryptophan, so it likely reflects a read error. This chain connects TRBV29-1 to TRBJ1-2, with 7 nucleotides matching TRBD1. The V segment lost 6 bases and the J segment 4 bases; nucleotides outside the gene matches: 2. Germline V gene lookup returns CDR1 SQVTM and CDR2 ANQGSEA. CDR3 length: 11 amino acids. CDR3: CSVGQRYGYTI. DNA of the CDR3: TGCAGCGTGGGACAGCGCTATGGCTACACCATC.

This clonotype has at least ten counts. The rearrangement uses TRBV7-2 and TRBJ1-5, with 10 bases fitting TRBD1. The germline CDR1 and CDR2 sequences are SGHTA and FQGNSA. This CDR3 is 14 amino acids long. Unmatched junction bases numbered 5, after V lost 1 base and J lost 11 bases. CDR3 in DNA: TGTGCCAGCAGCTTAGGACAGGGGGCACGGGCCCAGCATTTT. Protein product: CASSLGQGARAQHF. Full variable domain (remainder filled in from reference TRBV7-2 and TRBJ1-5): GAGVSQSPSNKVTEKGKDVELRCDPISGHTALYWYRQSLGQGLEFLIYFQGNSAPDKSGLPSDRFSAERTGGSVSTLTIQRTQQEDSAVYLCASSLGQGARAQHFGDGTRLSIL.

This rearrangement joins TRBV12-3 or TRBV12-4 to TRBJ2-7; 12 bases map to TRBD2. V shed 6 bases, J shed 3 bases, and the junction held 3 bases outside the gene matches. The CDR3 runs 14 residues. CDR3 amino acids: CASSLLAGGYEQYF. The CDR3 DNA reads TGTGCCAGCAGCCTACTAGCGGGAGGCTACGAGCAGTACTTC.

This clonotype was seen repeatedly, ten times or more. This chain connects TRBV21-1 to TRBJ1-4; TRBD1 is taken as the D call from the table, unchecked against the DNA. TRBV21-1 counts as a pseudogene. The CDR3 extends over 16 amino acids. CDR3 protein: CASSFHRQAANEKLFF. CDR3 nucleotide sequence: TGTGCCAGCAGCTTCCACAGACAGGCAGCTAATGAAAAACTGTTTTTT.

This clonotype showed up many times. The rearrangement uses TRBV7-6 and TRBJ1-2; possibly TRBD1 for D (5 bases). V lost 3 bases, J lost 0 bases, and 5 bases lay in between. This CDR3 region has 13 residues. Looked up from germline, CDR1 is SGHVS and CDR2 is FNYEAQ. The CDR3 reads CASSLGANYGYTF. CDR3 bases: TGTGCCAGCAGCTTGGGGGCTAACTATGGCTACACCTTC.

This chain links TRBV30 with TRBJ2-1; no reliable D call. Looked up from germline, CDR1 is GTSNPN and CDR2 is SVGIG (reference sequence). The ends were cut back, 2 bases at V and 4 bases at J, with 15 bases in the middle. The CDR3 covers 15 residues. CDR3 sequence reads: CAWSWMADPYNEQFF. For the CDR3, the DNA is TGTGCCTGGAGTTGGATGGCGGATCCATACAATGAGCAGTTCTTC.

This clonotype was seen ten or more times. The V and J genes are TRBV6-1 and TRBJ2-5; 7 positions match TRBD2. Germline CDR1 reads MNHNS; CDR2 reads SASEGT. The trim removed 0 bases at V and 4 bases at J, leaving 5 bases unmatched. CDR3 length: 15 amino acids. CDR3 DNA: TGTGCCAGCAGTGAAGCGGAGGGAGGGCCAGAGACCCAGTACTTC. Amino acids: CASSEAEGGPETQYF.